The sequence of this T cell receptor (beta chain) was determined in a study of identical twins listed by TCRdb under 2016. About the full investigation: To test whether fetal clonotypes persist, this study deep-sequenced TCR alpha and beta repertoires from monozygotic twins, from unrelated adults of various ages, and from cord blood. To rule out contamination, the twin experiments were replicated at different times with different library preparation protocols.

Here is what the overall study found, with its caveats: Fewer insertions were carried by abundant cord blood beta clonotypes; a weaker similar trend was observed in young adult naive repertoires, while no such trend was observed in memory repertoires. Conclusions relied on cross-sectional statistical analysis, since the same donors could not be followed over many years. Excess twin sharing in beta out-of-frame sequences was weaker because fewer shared sequences lowered the signal-to-noise ratio. Compared with coincidental sharing between unrelated individuals, out-of-frame TCR alpha sequences shared between twins had an excess of sequences with low generation probability. In monozygotic twins, out-of-frame TCR alpha sharing was systematically underestimated by recombination models, although the models agreed with sharing between unrelated individuals. Zero-insertion analyses could be partly confounded by invariant T cells such as MAIT and iNKT, although diverse VJ usage argued against such confounding for most clonotypes.

The library was made by 5' RACE. The listed sequencing device is Illumina HiSeq 2000. Template switching added a universal primer binding site, and the final cDNA carried a unique molecular identifier that allowed TCR cDNA molecules to be counted accurately. First-strand cDNA for TCR alpha and beta chains was synthesized from specific primers in the conserved constant-segment region. To control for contamination, every cDNA library was double barcoded, receiving both a SMART-Mk sample barcode and Illumina barcodes. TruSeq adapter sequences, together with Illumina sample barcodes, were added in two successive PCR steps. The TCR alpha and beta cDNA libraries were sequenced on the Illumina HiSeq platform using custom primers. The source study handled its data this way. MiGEC processed the raw reads to extract unique molecular identifiers, while MiXCR was used to determine the CDR3 positions. Recombination models were inferred per individual with the repgenHMM and IGoR tools using an EM algorithm. The tcR package in R was used for shared clonotype analysis, with sharing normalized by the product of cloneset sizes. Out-of-frame nonproductive sequences were analyzed to study raw recombination free of thymic and clonal selection effects. TCRdb took the public reads, trimmed them with fastp at Q25, ran MiXCR for clone calling and kept in-frame beta chains. All rows with the same CDR3 protein become a single entry with the most common DNA and genes. The V and J calls reflect TCRdb's pipeline rather than the authors' work. The table for this sample lists approximately 600,000 distinct CDR3 sequences; 9% to 10% of them were counted only once. The biggest ten clones account for roughly 3.2% of the sample.

Notes on this clonotype: Its target antigen remains unknown. No much larger clonotype is one base removed from it; base qualities were not supplied.

The CDR3 runs 15 residues from the cysteine to the phenylalanine. The DNA shown is the 45-base CDR3, in frame from base 1. V loses 6 bases at its end and J loses 3 bases; junction bases beyond the gene matches: 6. Looking up the germline V gene (reference sequence) yields CDR1 GTSNPN and CDR2 SVGIG. Every donor in the study was a healthy Caucasian. The twin cohort comprised three pairs of female monozygotic twins, all aged about 18 to 30 years. Peripheral blood mononuclear cells were the source from which RNA for the TCR libraries was isolated. This same sample was also taken into another study, of yellow fever vaccine responses in identical twins. That second publication adds: The T cell response to vaccination in identical twins was reported by the authors to appear partly convergent and partly personalized. The study precisely tracked vaccine-responding T cell clones in identical twins.

The TCR was taken from a woman between 18 and 29 years old in good health. This receptor chain uses TRBV30 and TRBJ2-7, and 15 bases in between align with TRBD2. Specimen: PBMCs. The nucleotide sequence is TGTGCCTGCATCGGGACTAGCGGGGGGTTCTACGAGCAGTACTTC. Its translation reads: CACIGTSGGFYEQYF.